Sequencing of this TCR beta chain was carried out in a study of blood T cell repertoires in COVID-19. Only in-frame clones appear in the TCRdb table, and some are missing; sequencing was by immunoSEQ multiplex PCR. The sample records a few hundred thousand clones, roughly 89% being singletons. This CDR3 has 13 amino acids. Looked up from germline, CDR1 is LNHNV and CDR2 is YYDKDF (reference sequence). Trimming left V 0 bases short and J 9 bases short, with 9 bases between. The source is a young woman who had recovered from COVID-19. This chain connects TRBV15 to TRBJ2-1, with no clear D. The sequencing sample was made of PBMCs or T cells enriched from blood (not recorded which). CDR3 in amino acids: CATSRDSSIEQFF. The CDR3, as DNA: TGTGCCACCAGCAGAGATTCCAGTATTGAGCAGTTCTTC.